A selection of T cell receptor beta chains follows, all from one sample in a study of blood T cell repertoires in COVID-19. Sequencing was performed with immunoSEQ multiplex PCR; in TCRdb, only in-frame clones are kept and a portion is missing. The sample lists approximately 360,000 clones, 70% to 90% occurring once. The source material was peripheral blood. These receptors were collected from a man between 35 and 55 years old with acute or convalescent COVID-19. The conserved cysteine and the conserved F or W are not part of the CDR3 here.

V gene: TRBV14
CDR3 protein: ASSQILDRNEQF

V gene: TRBV27
CDR3 protein: ASRLAGGPWGEQY

V gene: TRBV6-2/TRBV6-3
CDR3 protein: ASSDRGLYNEQF

V gene: TRBV15
CDR3 protein: ATSTRLGLDTQY

V gene: TRBV2
CDR3 protein: ASGGQGAAKNIQY

V gene: TRBV3-1/TRBV3-2
CDR3 protein: ASSQEAGLGYT

V gene: TRBV9
CDR3 protein: ASGRTGGFLTDTQY

V gene: TRBV13
CDR3 protein: ASSPGTSGDASTDTQY

V gene: TRBV9
CDR3 protein: ASATGNYGYT

V gene: TRBV5-4
CDR3 protein: ASSPGLASSYEQY

V gene: TRBV7-9
CDR3 protein: ASSLSGVYTEAF

V gene: TRBV6-1
CDR3 protein: ASSEVLTGFGYEQY

V gene: TRBV6-6
CDR3 protein: ASKGSRTNEKLF

V gene: TRBV7-3
CDR3 protein: ASSLGTLPGRETQY

V gene: TRBV2
CDR3 protein: ASNRQGAGEGETQY

V gene: TRBV29-1
CDR3 protein: SVHGGSSYEQY

V gene: TRBV27
CDR3 protein: ASTPAGGEGNEQF

V gene: TRBV27
CDR3 protein: ASSSLAIYERLQETQY

V gene: TRBV4-1
CDR3 protein: ASSQASGTFDTQY

V gene: TRBV6-4
CDR3 protein: ASSVQPGTGVNEQF

V gene: TRBV11-3
CDR3 protein: ASSRHGTEGTDTIY

V gene: TRBV19
CDR3 protein: ATKWTGGTGELF

V gene: TRBV3-1/TRBV3-2
CDR3 protein: ASSPGTSGSGYNEQF

V gene: TRBV27
CDR3 protein: ASSLSRINEQF

V gene: TRBV19
CDR3 protein: ASSKRGRGNEKLF

V gene: TRBV9
CDR3 protein: ASSSSSGGASYNEQF

V gene: TRBV7-8
CDR3 protein: ASSLRFPGQGDLYTQY

V gene: TRBV5-1
CDR3 protein: ASSLAGGNTEAF

V gene: TRBV6-2/TRBV6-3
CDR3 protein: ASSRDRGDTSPLH

V gene: TRBV5-1
CDR3 protein: ASSFFGTQSTDTQY

V gene: TRBV12-3/TRBV12-4
CDR3 protein: ASSLQGYEQY

V gene: TRBV27
CDR3 protein: ASSLAALGQAF

V gene: TRBV7-8
CDR3 protein: ASSFRAKLHGYT

V gene: TRBV2
CDR3 protein: ASSPLRGSNEKLF

V gene: TRBV18
CDR3 protein: ASSLVGPGSTDTQY

V gene: TRBV7-9
CDR3 protein: ASSSRTFKVNEQF

V gene: TRBV7-2
CDR3 protein: ASSLRDTSYNSPLH

V gene: TRBV18
CDR3 protein: ASSSDYGYT

V gene: TRBV3-1/TRBV3-2
CDR3 protein: ASSQRGDQY

V gene: TRBV7-2
CDR3 protein: ASSLVSLNAYEQY

V gene: TRBV9
CDR3 protein: ASSVGFSGGYEQY

V gene: TRBV6-5
CDR3 protein: ASSYAGSADTQY

V gene: TRBV5-6
CDR3 protein: ASSPTGSGNTIY

V gene: TRBV6-5
CDR3 protein: ASRGTGHVQPQH

V gene: TRBV19
CDR3 protein: ASSIGAGNSPLH

V gene: TRBV9
CDR3 protein: ASSVGPGLAGGKEQY

V gene: TRBV6-4
CDR3 protein: ASSQQGWGAF

V gene: TRBV5-1
CDR3 protein: ASSLAVYNEQF

V gene: TRBV28
CDR3 protein: ASSRLGGYT